The 7 T cell receptor beta chains below all came from one sample that was sequenced in a study of T cells in localized non-small cell lung cancer. Profiled with immunoSEQ multiplex PCR; TCRdb holds only in-frame clones, not every one. The profile covers around 35,000 clones, with just over 90% appearing a single time and approximately 7.9% taken by the ten largest. The sample was peripheral blood, taken before any cancer treatment. The receptors were gathered from a female donor at least 60 years old with stage I lung adenocarcinoma.

The rearrangement joins TRBV7-9 to TRBJ2-3; no definite D call. The CDR3 has 13 amino acids. V dropped 5 bases and J dropped 2 bases, with 8 bases sitting between them. CDR1 SEHNR and CDR2 FQNEAQ come from the germline V gene (reference sequence). DNA of the CDR3: TGTGCCAGCAGCCAATATTCCACAGATACGCAGTATTTT. Translation: CASSQYSTDTQYF. Full variable domain (rest looked up from reference TRBV7-9 and TRBJ2-3): DTGVSQNPRHKITKRGQNVTFRCDPISEHNRLYWYRQTLGQGPEFLTYFQNEAQLEKSRLLSDRFSAERPKGSFSTLEIQRTEQGDSAMYLCASSQYSTDTQYFGPGTRLTVL.

The gene calls are TRBV7-9 and TRBJ1-2; D is possibly TRBD1 (5 bases). The CDR3 runs 18 residues. Germline V lookup: CDR1 SEHNR, CDR2 FQNEAQ (reference sequence). Trimming shortened V by 2 bases and J by 3 bases, and 22 bases separated the two germline ends. CDR3 sequence (DNA): TGTGCCAGCAGCTTAACAATAATTGGGACGGCGGTTTACTATGGCTACACCTTC. Its translation is CASSLTIIGTAVYYGYTF.

V gene TRBV6-5 combines with J gene TRBJ1-3, with D unresolved. Germline CDR1 and CDR2: MNHEY and SVGAGI. The V gene lost 0 bases and the J gene lost 4 bases, with 10 bases spanning the gap. This CDR3 has 15 residues. CDR3 residues: CASSYSPGKGNTIYF. The CDR3 coding sequence is TGTGCCAGCAGTTACTCGCCAGGCAAGGGAAACACCATATATTTT.

J is TRBJ2-2 and V is TRBV28; perhaps D is TRBD1 or TRBD2 (5 bases each). This CDR3 contains 15 residues. Trimming took 6 bases from V and 0 from J, leaving 11 bases between them. Germline V gives CDR1 MDHEN, CDR2 SYDVKM. CDR3 DNA sequence: TGTGCCAGCAGGCCGGGACCGCCGAACACCGGGGAGCTGTTTTTT. Its protein product is CASRPGPPNTGELFF.

Details on this clone: The sample contains more than one DNA sequence encoding this CDR3. The V call is TRBV7-9, the J call TRBJ1-2; the D is unclear. CDR3 size: 13 residues. The germline V gene has CDR1 SEHNR and CDR2 FQNEAQ (reference sequence). V lost 3 bases, J lost 2 bases, and 7 bases lay in between. The CDR3 protein is CASSLNGNYGYTF. The CDR3 DNA reads TGTGCCAGCAGCTTGAACGGGAACTATGGCTACACCTTC.

The chain carries TRBV28 and TRBJ1-2; 8 bases are shared with TRBD1. The J segment lost 7 bases and the V segment lost 10 bases, leaving 14 bases of the junction unmatched. CDR3 length equals 14 residues. CDR1 and CDR2 (germline): MDHEN, SYDVKM. CDR3 sequence (DNA): TGTGCCACCCAGATCTTCGACAGGGGTGGTGGCTACACCTTC. Translated, it gives CATQIFDRGGGYTF.

This chain links TRBV7-2 with TRBJ2-1; 8 positions agree with TRBD2. V gave up 2 bases and J gave up 8 bases; unmatched junction bases: 8. Germline CDR1 and CDR2: SGHTA and FQGNSA. This CDR3 has 15 amino acids. The CDR3, as DNA: TGTGCCAGCAGCTTAATCCTAGCGGGCGGGGATGAGCAGTTCTTC. This gives the protein CASSLILAGGDEQFF.